This paragraph reports one T cell receptor (beta chain). Its antigen is as yet unknown. This CDR3 spans 14 amino acids. V dropped 7 bases and J dropped 3; count of bases not matched to a gene: 5. CDR1 is MDHEN, CDR2 SYDVKM, per germline. This sample stems from a study of T-cell memory formation after mild COVID-19. Study summary: TCR clusters were mostly confined to one donor each. Findings of the study overall: CD4/CD8 balance characterized clones contracting day 15 to 85, and CD4+ skew characterized later expanders. The finding that pre-infection memory included some responding clones suggested that cross-reactive memory joined.

TCR alpha and TCR beta cDNA libraries with sample barcodes and UMIs came from 5'RACE using constant-segment primers. MiXCR, applied by TCRdb to the 5' RACE reads, yields one record per CDR3 protein. The repertoire consists of about 55,000 distinct CDR3 sequences, with 9% to 9.5% occurring once and the leading ten covering 1.2%. The sequence was obtained from a man between 18 and 35 years old who had mild COVID-19 (a few samples of this study predate the infection). Cell type and time point are not known. The specimen sequenced was PBMCs or a T cell subset sorted from them (not recorded which). The chain combines TRBV28 with TRBJ2-1; 8 positions agree with TRBD2. The CDR3 loop is CASTLGGDYNEQFF. The CDR3 coding sequence is TGTGCCAGCACCCTCGGGGGGGACTACAATGAGCAGTTCTTC.